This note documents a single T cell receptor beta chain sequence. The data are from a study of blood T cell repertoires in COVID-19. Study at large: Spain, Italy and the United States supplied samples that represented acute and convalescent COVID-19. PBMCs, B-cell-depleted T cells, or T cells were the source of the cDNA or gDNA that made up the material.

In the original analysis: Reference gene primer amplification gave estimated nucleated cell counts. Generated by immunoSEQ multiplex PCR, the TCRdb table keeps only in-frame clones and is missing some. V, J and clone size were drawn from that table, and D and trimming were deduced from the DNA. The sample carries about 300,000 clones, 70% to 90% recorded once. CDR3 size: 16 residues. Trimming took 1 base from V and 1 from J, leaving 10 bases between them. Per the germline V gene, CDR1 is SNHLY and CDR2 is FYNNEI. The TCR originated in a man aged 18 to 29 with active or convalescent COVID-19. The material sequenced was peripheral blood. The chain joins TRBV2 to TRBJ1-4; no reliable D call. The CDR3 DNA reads TGTGCCAGCAGTGAAGAACTAATTGGAACTAATGAAAAACTGTTTTTT. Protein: CASSEELIGTNEKLFF.